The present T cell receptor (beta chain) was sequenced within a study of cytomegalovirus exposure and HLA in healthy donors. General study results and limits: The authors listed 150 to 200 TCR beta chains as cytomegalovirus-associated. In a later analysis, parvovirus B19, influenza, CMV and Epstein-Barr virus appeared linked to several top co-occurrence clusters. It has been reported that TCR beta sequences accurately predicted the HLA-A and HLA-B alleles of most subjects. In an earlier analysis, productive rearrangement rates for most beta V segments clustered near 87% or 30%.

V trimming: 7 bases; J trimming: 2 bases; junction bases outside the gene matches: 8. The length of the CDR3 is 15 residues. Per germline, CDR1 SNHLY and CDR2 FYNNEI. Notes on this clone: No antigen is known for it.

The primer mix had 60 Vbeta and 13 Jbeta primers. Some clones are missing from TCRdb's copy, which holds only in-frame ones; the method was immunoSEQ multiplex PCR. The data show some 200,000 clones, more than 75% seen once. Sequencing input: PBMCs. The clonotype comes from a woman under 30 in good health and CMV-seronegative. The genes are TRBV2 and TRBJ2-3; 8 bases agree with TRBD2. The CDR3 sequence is CASTGASGYTDTQYF. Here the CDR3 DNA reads TGTGCCAGCACTGGGGCTAGCGGGTACACAGATACGCAGTATTTT. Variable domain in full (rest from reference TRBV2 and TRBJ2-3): EPEVTQTPSHQVTQMGQEVILRCVPISNHLYFYWYRQILGQKVEFLVSFYNNEISEKSEIFDDQFSVERPDGSNFTLKIRSTKLEDSAMYFCASTGASGYTDTQYFGPGTRLTVL.